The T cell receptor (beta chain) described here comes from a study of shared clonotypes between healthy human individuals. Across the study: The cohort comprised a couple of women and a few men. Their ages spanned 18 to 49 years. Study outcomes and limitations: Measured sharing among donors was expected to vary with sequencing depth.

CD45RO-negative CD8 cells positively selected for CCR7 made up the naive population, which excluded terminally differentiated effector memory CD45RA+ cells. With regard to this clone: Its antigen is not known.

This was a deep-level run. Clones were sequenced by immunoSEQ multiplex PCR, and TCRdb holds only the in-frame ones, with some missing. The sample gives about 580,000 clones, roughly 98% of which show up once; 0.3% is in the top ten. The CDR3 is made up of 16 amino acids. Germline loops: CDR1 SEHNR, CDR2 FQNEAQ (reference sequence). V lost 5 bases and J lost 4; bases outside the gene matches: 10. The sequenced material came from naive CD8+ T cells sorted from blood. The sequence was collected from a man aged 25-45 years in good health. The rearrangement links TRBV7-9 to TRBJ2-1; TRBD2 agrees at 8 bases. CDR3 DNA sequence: TGTGCCAGCAGCCCCGCAACTAGCGGACGTTACAATGAGCAGTTCTTC. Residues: CASSPATSGRYNEQFF.